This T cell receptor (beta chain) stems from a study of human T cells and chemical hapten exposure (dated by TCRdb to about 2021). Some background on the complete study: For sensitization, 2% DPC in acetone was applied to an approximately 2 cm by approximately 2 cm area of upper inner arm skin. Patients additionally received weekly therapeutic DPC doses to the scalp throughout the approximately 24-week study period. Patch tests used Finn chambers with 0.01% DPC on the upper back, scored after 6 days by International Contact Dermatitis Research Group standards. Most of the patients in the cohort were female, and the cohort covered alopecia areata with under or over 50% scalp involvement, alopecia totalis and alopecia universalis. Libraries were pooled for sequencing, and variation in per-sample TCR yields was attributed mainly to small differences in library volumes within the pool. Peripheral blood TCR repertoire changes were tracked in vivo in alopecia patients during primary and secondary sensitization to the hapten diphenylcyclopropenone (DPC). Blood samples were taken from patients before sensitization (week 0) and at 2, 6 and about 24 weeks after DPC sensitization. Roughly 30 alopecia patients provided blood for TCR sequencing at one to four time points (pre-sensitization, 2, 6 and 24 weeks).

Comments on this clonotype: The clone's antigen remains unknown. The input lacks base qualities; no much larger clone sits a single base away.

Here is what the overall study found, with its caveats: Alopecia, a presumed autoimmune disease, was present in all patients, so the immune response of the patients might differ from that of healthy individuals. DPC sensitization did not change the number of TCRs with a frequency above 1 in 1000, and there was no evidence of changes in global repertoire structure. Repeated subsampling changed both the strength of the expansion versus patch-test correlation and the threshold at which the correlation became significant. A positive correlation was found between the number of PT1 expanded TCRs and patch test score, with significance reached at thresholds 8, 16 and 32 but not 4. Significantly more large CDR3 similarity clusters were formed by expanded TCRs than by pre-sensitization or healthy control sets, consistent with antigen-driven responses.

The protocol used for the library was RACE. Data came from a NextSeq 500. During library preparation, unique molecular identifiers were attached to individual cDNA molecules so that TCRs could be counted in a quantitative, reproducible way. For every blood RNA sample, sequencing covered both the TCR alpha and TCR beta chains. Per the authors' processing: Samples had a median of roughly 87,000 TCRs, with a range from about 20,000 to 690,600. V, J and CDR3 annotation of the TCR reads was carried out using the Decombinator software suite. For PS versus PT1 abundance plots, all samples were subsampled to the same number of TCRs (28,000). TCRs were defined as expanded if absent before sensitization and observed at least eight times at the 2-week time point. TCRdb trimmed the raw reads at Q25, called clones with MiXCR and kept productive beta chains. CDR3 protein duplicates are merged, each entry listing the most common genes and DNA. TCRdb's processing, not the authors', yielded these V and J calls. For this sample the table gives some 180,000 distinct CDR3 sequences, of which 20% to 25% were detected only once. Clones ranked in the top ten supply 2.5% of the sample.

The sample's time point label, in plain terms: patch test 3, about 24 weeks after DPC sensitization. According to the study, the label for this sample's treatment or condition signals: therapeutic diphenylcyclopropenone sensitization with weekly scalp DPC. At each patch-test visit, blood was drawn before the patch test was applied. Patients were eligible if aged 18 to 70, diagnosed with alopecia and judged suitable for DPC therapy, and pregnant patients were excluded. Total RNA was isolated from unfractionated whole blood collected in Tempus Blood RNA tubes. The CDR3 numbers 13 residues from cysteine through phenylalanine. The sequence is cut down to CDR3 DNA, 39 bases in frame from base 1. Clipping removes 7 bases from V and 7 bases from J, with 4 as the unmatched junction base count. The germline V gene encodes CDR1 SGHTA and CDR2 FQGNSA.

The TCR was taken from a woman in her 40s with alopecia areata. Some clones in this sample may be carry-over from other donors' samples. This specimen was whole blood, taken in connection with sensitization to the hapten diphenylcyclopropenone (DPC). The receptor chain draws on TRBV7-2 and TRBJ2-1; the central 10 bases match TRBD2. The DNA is TGTGCCAGCACCCGACTAGCGGGTAATGAGCAGTTCTTC. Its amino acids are CASTRLAGNEQFF.